This record concerns one T cell receptor (beta chain) sequence. The CDR3 runs to 15 residues. The junction had 2 bases not matched to a gene; V was cut back by 0 bases and J by 6 bases. Germline V gives CDR1 SGDLS, CDR2 YYNGEE. The data belong to a study of blood T cell repertoires in COVID-19. At the level of the study: Acute and convalescent COVID-19 specimens originated in the United States, Italy and Spain. T cells, B-cell-depleted T cells, or PBMCs provided the cDNA or gDNA that served as material.

Original processing methods: Reference gene primer amplification yielded estimated nucleated cell counts. TCRdb's copy holds only in-frame clones and misses some; the assay was immunoSEQ multiplex PCR. D and trimming come from the DNA, and the V and J calls and clone size come from that table. The sample yields some 120,000 clones, 70% to 90% seen once. What was sequenced was peripheral blood. The rearrangement links TRBV9 to TRBJ2-1, with TRBD2 identical over 11 bases. The clonotype was recovered from a man in his thirties or forties with acute or convalescent COVID-19. The CDR3 loop is CASSVVTSGSNEQFF. The CDR3 DNA follows: TGTGCCAGCAGCGTAGTCACTAGCGGGAGCAATGAGCAGTTCTTC.